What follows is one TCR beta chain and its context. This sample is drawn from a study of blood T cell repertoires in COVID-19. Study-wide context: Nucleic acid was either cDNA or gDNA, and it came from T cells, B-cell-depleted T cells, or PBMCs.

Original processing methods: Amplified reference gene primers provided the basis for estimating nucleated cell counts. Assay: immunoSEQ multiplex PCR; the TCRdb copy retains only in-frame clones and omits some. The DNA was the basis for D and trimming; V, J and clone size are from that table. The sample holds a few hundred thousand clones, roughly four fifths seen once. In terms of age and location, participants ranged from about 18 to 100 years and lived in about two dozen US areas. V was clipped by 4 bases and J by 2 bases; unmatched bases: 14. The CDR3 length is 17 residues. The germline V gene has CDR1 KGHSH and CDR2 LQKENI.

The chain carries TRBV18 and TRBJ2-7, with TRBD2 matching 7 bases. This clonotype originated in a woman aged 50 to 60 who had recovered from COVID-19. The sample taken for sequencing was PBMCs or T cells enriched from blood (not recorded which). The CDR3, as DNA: TGTGCCAGCTCACTAGCTCTAGGGGCGGGACTAACCTACGAGCAGTACTTC. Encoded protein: CASSLALGAGLTYEQYF.